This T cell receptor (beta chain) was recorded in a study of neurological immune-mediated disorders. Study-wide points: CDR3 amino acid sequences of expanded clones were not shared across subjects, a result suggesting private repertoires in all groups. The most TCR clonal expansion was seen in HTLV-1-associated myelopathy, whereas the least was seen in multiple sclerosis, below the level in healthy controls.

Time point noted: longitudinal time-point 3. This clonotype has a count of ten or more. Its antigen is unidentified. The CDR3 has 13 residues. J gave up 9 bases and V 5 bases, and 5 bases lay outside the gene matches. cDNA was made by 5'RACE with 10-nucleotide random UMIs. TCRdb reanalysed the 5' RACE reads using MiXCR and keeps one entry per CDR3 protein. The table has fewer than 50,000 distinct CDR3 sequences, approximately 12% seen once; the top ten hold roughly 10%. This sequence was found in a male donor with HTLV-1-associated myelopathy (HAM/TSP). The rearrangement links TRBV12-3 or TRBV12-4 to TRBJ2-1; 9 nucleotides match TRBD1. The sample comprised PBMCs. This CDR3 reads CASSPQQGAEQFF. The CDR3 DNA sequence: TGTGCCAGCAGTCCCCAACAGGGGGCTGAGCAGTTCTTC.